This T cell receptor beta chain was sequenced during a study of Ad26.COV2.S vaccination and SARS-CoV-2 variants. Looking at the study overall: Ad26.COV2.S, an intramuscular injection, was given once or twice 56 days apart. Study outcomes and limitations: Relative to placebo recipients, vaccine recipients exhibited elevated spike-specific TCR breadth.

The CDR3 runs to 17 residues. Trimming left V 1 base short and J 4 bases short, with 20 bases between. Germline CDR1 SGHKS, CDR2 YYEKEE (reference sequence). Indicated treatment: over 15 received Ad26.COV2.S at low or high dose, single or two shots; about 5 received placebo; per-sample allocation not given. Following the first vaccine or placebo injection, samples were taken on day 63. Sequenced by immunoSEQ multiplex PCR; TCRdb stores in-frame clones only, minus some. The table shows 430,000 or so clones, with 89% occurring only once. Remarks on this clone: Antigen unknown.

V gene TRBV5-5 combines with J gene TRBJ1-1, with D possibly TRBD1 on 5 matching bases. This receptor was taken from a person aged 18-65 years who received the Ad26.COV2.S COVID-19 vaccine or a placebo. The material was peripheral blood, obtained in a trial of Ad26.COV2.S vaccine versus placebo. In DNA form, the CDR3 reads TGTGCCAGCAGCTTGTTAATCACAGTCCGCGGGGGCACTGAAGCTTTCTTT. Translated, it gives CASSLLITVRGGTEAFF.